This T cell receptor (beta chain) was observed in a study of blood T cell repertoires in COVID-19. Whole-study context: Acute and convalescent COVID-19 specimens originated in the United States, Italy and Spain. PBMCs, B-cell-depleted T cells, or T cells provided the cDNA or gDNA that made up the material.

Source study methods: Cell counts per sample came from amplifying reference gene primers. Clones were read by immunoSEQ multiplex PCR, and TCRdb kept only the in-frame ones, dropping some. The D gene and trimming were derived from the DNA, and the V and J assignments and clone size from that table. This table has approximately 250,000 clones, roughly 89% appearing once. Germline CDR1 reads MNHNS; CDR2 reads SASEGT. Trimming pared 3 bases from V and 7 bases from J, leaving 13 bases between. CDR3 length: 14 amino acids. This receptor was identified in a woman aged 40 to 50 who had recovered from COVID-19. The sample comprised peripheral blood. This sequence joins TRBV6-1 and TRBJ1-3; weak D call: TRBD1 (5 bases). The CDR3 reads CASSESGMWNTIYF. As DNA, the CDR3 is TGTGCCAGCAGTGAGTCAGGGATGTGGAACACCATATATTTT.